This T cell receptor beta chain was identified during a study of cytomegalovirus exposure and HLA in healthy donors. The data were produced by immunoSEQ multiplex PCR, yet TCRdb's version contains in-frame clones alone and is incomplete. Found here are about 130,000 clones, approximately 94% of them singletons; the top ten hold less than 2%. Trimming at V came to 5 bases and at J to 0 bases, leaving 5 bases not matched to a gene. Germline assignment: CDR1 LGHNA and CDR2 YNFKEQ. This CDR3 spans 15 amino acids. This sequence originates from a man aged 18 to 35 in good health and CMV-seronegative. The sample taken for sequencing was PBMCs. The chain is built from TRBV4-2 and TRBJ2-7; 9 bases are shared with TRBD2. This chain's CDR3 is CASSVVAGVSYEQYF. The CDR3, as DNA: TGTGCCAGCAGCGTCGTAGCGGGAGTCTCCTACGAGCAGTACTTC.